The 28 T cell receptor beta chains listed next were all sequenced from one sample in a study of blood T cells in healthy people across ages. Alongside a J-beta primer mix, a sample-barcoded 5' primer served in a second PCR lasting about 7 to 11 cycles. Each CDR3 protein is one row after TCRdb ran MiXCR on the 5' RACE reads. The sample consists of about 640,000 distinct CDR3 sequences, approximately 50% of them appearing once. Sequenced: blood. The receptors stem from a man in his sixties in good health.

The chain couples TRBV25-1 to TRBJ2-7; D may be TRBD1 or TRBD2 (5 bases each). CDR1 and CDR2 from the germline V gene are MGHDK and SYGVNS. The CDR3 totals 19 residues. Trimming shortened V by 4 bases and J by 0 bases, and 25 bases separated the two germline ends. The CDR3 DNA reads TGTGCCAGCAGTGGTAATAGTGCCTTGGGACGGATGAGCTCCTACGAGCAGTACTTC. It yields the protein CASSGNSALGRMSSYEQYF.

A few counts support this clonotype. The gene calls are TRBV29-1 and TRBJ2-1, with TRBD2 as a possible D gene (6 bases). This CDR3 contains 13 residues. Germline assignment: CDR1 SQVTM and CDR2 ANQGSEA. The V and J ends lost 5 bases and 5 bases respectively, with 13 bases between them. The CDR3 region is CSVLRGLNNEQFF. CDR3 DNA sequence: TGCAGCGTTCTGCGGGGCCTGAACAATGAGCAGTTCTTC.

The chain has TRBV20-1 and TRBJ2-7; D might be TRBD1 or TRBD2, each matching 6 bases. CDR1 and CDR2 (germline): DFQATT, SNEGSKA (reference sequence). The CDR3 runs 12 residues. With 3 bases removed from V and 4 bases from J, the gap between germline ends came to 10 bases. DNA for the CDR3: TGCAGTGCTAGGCGGGACACTTACGAGCAGTACTTC. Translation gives CSARRDTYEQYF.

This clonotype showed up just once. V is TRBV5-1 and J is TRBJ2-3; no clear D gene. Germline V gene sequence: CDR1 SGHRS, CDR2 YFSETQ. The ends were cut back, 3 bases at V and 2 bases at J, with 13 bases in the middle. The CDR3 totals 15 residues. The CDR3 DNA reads TGCGCCAGCAGCTGGGATATTGGGTACACAGATACGCAGTATTTT. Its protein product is CASSWDIGYTDTQYF.

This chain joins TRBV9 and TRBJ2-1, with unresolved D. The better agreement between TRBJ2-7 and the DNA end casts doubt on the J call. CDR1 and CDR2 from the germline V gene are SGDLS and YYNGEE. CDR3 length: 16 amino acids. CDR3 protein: CASSVGGSSSYNEQYF. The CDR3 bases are TGTGCCAGCAGCGTAGGTGGGTCCAGCTCCTACAATGAGCAGTACTTC.

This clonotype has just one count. Here the CDR3 reads CASFCFLGRITKNIQYF. DNA of the CDR3: TGCGCCAGCTTTTGCTTTTTAGGGCGAATAACCAAAAACATTCAGTACTTC. V gene TRBV10-1 combines with J gene TRBJ2-4, with D unresolved. CDR1 is WNHNN, CDR2 SYGVQD, per germline (reference sequence). V was trimmed by 8 bases and J by 2 bases, leaving 22 bases between them. There are 17 residues in the CDR3.

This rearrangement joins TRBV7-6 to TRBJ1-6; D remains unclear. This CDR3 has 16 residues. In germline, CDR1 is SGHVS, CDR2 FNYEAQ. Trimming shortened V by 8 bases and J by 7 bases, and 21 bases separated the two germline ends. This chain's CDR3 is CASGLSPGVQNSPLHF. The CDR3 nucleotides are TGTGCCAGCGGCCTCAGTCCGGGAGTACAAAATTCACCCCTCCACTTT.

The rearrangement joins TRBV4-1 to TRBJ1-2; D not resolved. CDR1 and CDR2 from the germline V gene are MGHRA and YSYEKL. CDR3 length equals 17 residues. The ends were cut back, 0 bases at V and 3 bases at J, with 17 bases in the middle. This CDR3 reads CASSQDERAGIHYGYTF. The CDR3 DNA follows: TGCGCCAGCAGCCAAGACGAGCGTGCGGGGATCCACTATGGCTACACCTTC.

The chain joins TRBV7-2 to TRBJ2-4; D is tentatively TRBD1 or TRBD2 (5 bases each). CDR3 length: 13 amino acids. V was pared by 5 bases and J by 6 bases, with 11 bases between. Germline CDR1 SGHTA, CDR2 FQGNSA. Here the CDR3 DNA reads TGTGCCAGCAGCCCTGGGGACCTAAACATTCAGTACTTC. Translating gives CASSPGDLNIQYF.

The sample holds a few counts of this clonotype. CDR3: CASSSRGSQGAPDIQYF. The CDR3 bases are TGTGCCAGCAGCTCAAGAGGTTCACAGGGGGCCCCAGACATTCAGTACTTC. The chain joins TRBV11-2 to TRBJ2-4, with 9 bases aligning to TRBD1. This CDR3 is 17 amino acids long. Germline V gene sequence: CDR1 SGHAT, CDR2 FQNNGV. V dropped 4 bases and J dropped 8; count of bases not matched to a gene: 15. Full variable domain (missing parts from reference TRBV11-2 and TRBJ2-4): EAGVAQSPRYKIIEKRQSVAFWCNPISGHATLYWYQQILGQGPKLLIQFQNNGVVDDSQLPKDRFSAERLKGVDSTLKIQPAKLEDSAVYLCASSSRGSQGAPDIQYFGAGTRLSVL.

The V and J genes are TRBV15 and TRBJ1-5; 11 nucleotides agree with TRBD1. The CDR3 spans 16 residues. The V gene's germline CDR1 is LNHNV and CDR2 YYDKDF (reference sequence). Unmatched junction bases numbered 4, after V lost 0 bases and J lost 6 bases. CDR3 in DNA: TGTGCCACCAGCAGAGAAGGACAGGGGGCATTTCAGCCCCAGCATTTT. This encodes CATSREGQGAFQPQHF.

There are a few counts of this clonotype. The DNA for the CDR3 is TGTGCCAGCAGTTACTCGAGGGGGGTCTATGGCTACACCTTC. This sequence encodes CASSYSRGVYGYTF. The J gene is TRBJ1-2, the V gene TRBV6-5; D possibly corresponds to TRBD1 (6 bases). Per the germline V gene, CDR1 is MNHEY and CDR2 is SVGAGI. Trimming stripped 0 bases from V and 4 bases from J, with 9 bases between. This CDR3 is 14 amino acids long.

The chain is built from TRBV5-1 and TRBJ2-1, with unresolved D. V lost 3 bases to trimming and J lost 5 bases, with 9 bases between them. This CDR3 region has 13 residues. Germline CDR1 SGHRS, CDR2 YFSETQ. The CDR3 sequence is CASSWAAHNEQFF. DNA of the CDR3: TGCGCCAGCAGCTGGGCAGCGCACAATGAGCAGTTCTTC.

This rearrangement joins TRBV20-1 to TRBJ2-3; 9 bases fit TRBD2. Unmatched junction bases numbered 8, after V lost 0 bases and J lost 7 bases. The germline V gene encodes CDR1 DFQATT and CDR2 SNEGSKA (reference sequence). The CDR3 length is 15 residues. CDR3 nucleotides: TGCAGTGCTAGAGATTCGGGCGGGGGGGCATATACGCAGTATTTT. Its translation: CSARDSGGGAYTQYF.

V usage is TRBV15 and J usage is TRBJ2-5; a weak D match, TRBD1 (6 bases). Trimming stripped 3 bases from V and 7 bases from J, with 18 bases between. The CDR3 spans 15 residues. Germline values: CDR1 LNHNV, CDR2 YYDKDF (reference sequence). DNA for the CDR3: TGTGCCACCAGCAGCGGACAGCGAGTGGATCGGACCCAGTACTTC. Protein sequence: CATSSGQRVDRTQYF.

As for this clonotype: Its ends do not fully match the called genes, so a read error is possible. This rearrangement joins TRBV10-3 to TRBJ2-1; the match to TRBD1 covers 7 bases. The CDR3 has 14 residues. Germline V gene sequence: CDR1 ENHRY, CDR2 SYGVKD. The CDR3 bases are TGTGCCAGCAGCAGACAGGGAACCTACAGTGAGCAGTTCTTC. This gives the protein CASSRQGTYSEQFF.

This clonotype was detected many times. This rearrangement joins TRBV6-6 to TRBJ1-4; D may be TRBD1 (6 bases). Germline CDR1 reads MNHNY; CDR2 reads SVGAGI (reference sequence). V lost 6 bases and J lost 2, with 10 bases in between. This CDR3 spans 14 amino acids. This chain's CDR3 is CASSPGQTNEKLFF. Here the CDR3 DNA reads TGTGCCAGCAGCCCCGGACAGACTAATGAAAAACTGTTTTTT.

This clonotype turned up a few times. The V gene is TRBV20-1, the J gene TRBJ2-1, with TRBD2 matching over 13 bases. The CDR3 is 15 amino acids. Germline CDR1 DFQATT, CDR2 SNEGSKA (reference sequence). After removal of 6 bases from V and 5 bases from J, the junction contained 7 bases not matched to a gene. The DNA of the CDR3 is TGCAGTGCACCAACTAGCGGGGGGGCACACAATGAGCAGTTCTTC. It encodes CSAPTSGGAHNEQFF.

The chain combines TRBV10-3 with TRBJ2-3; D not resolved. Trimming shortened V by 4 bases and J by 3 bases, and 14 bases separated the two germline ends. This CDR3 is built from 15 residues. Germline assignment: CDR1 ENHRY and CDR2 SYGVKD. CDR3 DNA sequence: TGTGCCATCAGTGGTGGGCCCGCTAGTACAGATACGCAGTATTTT. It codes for CAISGGPASTDTQYF.

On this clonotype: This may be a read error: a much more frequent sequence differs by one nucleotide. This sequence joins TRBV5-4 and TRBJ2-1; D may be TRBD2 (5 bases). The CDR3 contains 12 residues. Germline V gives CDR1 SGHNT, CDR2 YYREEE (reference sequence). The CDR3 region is CAGSLAGNEQFF. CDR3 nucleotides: TGTGCCGGCAGCTTGGCGGGCAATGAGCAGTTCTTC. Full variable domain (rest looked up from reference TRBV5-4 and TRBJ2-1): ETGVTQSPTHLIKTRGQQVTLRCSSQSGHNTVSWYQQALGQGPQFIFQYYREEENGRGNFPPRFSGLQFPNYSSELNVNALELDDSALYLCAGSLAGNEQFFGPGTRLTVL.

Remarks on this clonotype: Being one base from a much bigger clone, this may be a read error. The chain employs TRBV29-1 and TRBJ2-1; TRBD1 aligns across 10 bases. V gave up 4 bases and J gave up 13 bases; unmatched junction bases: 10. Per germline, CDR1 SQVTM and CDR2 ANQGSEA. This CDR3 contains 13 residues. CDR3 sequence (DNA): TGCAGCGTTGGACAGGGGGCCGGAGAGACCCAGTTCTTC. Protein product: CSVGQGAGETQFF.

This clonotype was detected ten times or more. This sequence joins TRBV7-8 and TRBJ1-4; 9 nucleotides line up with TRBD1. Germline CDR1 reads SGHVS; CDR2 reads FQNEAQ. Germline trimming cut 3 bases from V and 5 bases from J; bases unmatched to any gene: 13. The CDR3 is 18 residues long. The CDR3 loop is CASSLGQGGGYLNEKLFF. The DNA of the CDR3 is TGTGCCAGCAGCTTGGGACAGGGCGGGGGGTACCTGAATGAAAAACTGTTTTTT.

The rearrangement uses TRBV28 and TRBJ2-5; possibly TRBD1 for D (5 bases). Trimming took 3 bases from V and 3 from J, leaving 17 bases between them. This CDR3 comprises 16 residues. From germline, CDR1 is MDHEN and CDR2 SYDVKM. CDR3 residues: CASSLMSGFREETQYF. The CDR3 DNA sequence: TGTGCCAGCAGTTTGATGTCAGGGTTCCGAGAAGAGACCCAGTACTTC.

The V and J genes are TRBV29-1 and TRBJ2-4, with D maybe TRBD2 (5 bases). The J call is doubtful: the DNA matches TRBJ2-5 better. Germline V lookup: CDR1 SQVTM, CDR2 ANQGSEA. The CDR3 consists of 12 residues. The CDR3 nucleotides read TGCAGCGTTGCTGCTAGCCGAGAGACCCAGTACTTC. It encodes CSVAASRETQYF.

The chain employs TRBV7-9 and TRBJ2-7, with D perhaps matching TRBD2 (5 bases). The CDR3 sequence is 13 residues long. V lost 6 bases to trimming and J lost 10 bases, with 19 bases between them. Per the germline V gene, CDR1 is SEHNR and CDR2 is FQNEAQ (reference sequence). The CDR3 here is CASRREGSFDQYF. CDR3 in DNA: TGTGCCAGCAGGCGTGAGGGATCCTTCGACCAGTACTTC. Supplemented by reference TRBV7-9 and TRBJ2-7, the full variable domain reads DTGVSQNPRHKITKRGQNVTFRCDPISEHNRLYWYRQTLGQGPEFLTYFQNEAQLEKSRLLSDRFSAERPKGSFSTLEIQRTEQGDSAMYLCASRREGSFDQYFGPGTRLTVT.

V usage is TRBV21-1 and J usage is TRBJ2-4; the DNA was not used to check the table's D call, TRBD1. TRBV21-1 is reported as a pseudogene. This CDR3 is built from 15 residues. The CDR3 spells CASSSPGGAKNIQYF. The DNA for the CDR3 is TGTGCCAGCAGCTCCCCGGGGGGCGCAAAAAACATTCAGTACTTC.

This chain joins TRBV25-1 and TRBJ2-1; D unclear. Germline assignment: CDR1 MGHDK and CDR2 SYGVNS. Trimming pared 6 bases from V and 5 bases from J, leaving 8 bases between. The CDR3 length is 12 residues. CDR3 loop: CASSRRNNEQFF. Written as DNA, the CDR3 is TGTGCCAGCAGCCGGCGGAACAATGAGCAGTTCTTC. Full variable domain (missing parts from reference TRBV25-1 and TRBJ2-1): EADIYQTPRYLVIGTGKKITLECSQTMGHDKMYWYQQDPGMELHLIHYSYGVNSTEKGDLSSESTVSRIRTEHFPLTLESARPSHTSQYLCASSRRNNEQFFGPGTRLTVL.

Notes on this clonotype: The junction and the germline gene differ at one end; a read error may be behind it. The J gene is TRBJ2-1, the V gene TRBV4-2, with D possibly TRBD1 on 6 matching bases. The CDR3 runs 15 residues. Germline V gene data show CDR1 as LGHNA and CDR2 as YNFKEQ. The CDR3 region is CASSQEPRGNNERFF. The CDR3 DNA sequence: TGTGCCAGCAGCCAAGAGCCCAGGGGTAACAATGAGCGGTTCTTC.